This TCR beta chain was sequenced during a study of CD8+ T cells in alopecia areata. Study details: In an open-label trial, patients got 5 to 10 mg tofacitinib twice daily.

Treatment given: oral pan-JAK inhibitor, 5-10 mg twice daily. In alopecia areata patients, both lesional scalp punch biopsies and peripheral blood were collected. Germline V gene sequence: CDR1 MGHRA, CDR2 YSYEKL. With 0 bases removed from V and 2 bases from J, the gap between germline ends came to 8 bases. CDR3 length equals 15 residues. cDNA reverse transcribed from extracted RNA served as the sequencing template. Using immunoSEQ multiplex PCR, the repertoire was profiled, and TCRdb retains in-frame clones only, with some absent. The sample contains about 3,600 clones, roughly 70% of which appear only once.

The source of this sequence is a human donor with alopecia areata. V usage is TRBV4-1 and J usage is TRBJ1-5, with D possibly being TRBD1 (6 bases). The sample was skin, taken at week 24, from a patient treated with tofacitinib. The CDR3 coding sequence is TGCGCCAGCAGCCAAGAGGGGGGCGGCAATCAGCCCCAGCATTTT. Translating it yields CASSQEGGGNQPQHF.